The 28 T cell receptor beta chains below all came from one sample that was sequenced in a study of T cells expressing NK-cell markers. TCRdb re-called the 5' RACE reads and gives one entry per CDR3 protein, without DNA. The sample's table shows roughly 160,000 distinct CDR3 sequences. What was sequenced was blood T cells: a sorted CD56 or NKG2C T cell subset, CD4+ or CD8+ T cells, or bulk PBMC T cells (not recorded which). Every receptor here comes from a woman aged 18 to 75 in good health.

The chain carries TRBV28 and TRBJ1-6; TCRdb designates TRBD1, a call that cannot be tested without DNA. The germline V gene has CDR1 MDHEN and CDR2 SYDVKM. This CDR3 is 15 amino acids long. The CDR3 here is CASSSTGQRNSPLHF.

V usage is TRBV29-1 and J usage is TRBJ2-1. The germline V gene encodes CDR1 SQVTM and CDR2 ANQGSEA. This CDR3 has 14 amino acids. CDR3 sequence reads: CSVVKLNSYNEQFF.

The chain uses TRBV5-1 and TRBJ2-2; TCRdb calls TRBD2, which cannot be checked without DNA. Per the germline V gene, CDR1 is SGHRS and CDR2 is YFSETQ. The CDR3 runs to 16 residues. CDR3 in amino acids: CASSLASSQYTGELFF.

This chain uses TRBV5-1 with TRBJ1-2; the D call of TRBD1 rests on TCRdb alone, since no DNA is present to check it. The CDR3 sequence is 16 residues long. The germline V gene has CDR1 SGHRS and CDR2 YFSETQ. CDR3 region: CASSRDSSPQIYGYTF. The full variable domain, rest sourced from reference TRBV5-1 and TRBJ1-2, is KAGVTQTPRYLIKTRGQQVTLSCSPISGHRSVSWYQQTPGQGLQFLFEYFSETQRNKGNFPGRFSGRQFSNSRSEMNVSTLELGDSALYLCASSRDSSPQIYGYTFGSGTRLTVV.

The CDR3 protein is CSARDIGQGHTEAFF. The chain couples TRBV20-1 to TRBJ1-1; as DNA is missing, the TRBD1 call by TCRdb cannot be tested. There are 15 residues in the CDR3. The germline V gene encodes CDR1 DFQATT and CDR2 SNEGSKA (reference sequence).

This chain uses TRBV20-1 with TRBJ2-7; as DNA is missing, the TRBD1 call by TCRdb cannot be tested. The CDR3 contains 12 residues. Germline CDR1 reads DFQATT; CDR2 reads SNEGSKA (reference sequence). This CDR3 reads CSANILGGEQYF.

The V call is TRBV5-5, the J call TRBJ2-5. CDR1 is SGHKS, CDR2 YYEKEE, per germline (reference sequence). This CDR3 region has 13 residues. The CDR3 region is CASSRDGEETQYF.

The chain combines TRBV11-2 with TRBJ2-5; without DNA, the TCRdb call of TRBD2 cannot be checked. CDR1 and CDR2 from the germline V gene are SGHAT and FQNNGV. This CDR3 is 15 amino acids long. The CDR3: CASSLRESKEETQYF.

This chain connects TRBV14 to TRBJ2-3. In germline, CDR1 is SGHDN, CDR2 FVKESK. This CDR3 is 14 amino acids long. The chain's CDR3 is CASSQVYETDTQYF.

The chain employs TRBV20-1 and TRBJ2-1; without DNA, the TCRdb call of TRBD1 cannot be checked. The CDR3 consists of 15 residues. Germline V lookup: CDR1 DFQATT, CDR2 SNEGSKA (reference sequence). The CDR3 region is CSAPPGGAVDNEQFF.

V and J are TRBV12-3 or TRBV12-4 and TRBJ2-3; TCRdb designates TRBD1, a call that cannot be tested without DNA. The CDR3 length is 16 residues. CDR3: CASSGGLAASTDTQYF.

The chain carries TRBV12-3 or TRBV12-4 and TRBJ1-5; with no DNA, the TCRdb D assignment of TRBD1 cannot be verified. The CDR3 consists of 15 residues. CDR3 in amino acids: CASRTGGAINQPQHF.

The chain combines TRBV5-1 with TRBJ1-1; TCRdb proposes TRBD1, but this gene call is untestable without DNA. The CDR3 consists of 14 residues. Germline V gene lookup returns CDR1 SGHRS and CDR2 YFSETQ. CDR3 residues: CASSLGTEGAEAFF.

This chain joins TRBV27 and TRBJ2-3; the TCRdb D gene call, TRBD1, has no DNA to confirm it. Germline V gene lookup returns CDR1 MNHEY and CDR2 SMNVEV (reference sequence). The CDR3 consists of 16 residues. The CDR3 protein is CASSLRDGGHTDTQYF.

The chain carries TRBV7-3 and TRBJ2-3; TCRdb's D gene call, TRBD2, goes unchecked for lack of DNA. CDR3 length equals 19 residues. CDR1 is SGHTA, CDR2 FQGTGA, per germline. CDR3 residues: CASSSGLAGGLASTDTQYF.

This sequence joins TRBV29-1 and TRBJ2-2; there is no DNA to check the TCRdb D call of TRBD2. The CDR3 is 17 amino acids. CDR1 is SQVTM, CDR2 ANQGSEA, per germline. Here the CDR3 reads CSVARLAGDANTGELFF.

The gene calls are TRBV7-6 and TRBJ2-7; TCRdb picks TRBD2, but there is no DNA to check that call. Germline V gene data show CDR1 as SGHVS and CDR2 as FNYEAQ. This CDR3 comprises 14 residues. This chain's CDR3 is CASSEPDSTYEQYF.

Here the CDR3 reads CASSSSGTSASYNEQFF. V usage is TRBV7-9 and J usage is TRBJ2-1; checking the TCRdb D call of TRBD2 is not possible without DNA. From germline, CDR1 is SEHNR and CDR2 FQNEAQ (reference sequence). This CDR3 is built from 17 residues.

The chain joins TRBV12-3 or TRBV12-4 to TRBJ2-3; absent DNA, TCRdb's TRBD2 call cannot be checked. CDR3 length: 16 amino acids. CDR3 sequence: CASSFGSSGSYDTQYF.

CDR3 loop: CASRRDGYNEQFF. The chain employs TRBV12-3 or TRBV12-4 and TRBJ2-1; as DNA is missing, the TRBD1 call by TCRdb cannot be tested. The CDR3 is 13 amino acids.

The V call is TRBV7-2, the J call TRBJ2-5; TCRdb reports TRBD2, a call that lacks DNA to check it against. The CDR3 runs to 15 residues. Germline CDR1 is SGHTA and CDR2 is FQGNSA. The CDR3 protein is CASSLNKGSGETQYF.

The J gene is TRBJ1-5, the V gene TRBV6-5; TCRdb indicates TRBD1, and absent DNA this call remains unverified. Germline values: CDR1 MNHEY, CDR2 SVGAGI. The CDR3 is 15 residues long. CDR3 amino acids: CASRPNTGLGQPQHF.

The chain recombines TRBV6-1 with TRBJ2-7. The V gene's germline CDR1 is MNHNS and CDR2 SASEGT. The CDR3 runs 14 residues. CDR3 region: CASSGQMMSGEQYF.

CDR3 amino acids: CASSQEGLAGGFTDTQYF. This chain connects TRBV4-1 to TRBJ2-3; TCRdb's assignment of TRBD2 cannot be checked, as there is no DNA. Germline lookup yields CDR1 MGHRA and CDR2 YSYEKL. The CDR3 sequence is 18 residues long.

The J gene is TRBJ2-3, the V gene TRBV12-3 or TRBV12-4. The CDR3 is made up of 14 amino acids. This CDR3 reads CASLYREETDTQYF.

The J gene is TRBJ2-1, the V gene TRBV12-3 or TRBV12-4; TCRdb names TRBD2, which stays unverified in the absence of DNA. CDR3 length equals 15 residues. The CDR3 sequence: CASSFGLAVNNEQFF.

CDR3: CASSVTSDEQFF. V usage is TRBV18 and J usage is TRBJ2-1; as DNA is missing, the TRBD2 call by TCRdb cannot be tested. The CDR3 covers 12 residues. CDR1 and CDR2 (germline): KGHSH, LQKENI.

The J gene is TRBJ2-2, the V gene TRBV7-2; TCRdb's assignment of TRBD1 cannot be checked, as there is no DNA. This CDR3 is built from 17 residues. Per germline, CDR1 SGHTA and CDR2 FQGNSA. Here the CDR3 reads CASSAPQGTSNTGELFF.